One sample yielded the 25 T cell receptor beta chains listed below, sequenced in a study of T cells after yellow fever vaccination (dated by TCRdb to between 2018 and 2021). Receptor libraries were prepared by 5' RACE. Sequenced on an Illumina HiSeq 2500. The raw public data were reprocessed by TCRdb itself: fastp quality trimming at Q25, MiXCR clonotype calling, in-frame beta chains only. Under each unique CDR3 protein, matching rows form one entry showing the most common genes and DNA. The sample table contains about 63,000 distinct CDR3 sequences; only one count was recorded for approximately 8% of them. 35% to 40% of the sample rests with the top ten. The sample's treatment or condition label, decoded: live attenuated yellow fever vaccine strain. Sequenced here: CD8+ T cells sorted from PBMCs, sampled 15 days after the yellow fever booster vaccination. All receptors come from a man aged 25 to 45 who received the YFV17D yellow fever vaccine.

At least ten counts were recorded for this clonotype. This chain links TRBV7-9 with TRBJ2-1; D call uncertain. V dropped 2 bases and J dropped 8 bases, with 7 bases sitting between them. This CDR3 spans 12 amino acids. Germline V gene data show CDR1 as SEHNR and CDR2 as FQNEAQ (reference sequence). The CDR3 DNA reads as TGTGCCAGCAGCTTACGTCGCGATGAGCAGTTCTTC. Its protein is CASSLRRDEQFF.

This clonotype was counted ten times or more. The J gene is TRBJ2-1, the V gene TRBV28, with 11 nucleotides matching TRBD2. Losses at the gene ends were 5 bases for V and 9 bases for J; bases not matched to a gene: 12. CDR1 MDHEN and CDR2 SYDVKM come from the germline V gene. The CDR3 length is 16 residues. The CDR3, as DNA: TGTGCCAGCAGTCTGGGTTTAGCGGGAGGGCCGAGTGAGCAGTTCTTC. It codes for CASSLGLAGGPSEQFF.

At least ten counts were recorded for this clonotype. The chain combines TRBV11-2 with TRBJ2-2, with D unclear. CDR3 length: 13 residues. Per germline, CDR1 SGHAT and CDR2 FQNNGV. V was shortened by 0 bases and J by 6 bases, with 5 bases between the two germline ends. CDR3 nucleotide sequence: TGTGCCAGCAGCTTAGATCTATCCGGGGAGCTGTTTTTT. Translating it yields CASSLDLSGELFF.

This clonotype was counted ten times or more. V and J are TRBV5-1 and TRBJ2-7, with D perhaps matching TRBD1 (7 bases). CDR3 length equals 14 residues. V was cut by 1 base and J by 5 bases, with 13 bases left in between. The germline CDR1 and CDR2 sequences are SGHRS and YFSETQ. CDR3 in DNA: TGCGCCAGCAGCTTGTGGTCAGGGGGGAACGAGCAGTACTTC. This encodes CASSLWSGGNEQYF.

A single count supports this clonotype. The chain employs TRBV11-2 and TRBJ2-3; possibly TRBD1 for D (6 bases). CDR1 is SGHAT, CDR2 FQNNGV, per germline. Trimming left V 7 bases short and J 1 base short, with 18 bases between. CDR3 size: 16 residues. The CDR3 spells CASTLPGGTGTDTQYF. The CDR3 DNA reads TGTGCCAGCACCCTACCTGGGGGCACTGGCACAGATACGCAGTATTTT.

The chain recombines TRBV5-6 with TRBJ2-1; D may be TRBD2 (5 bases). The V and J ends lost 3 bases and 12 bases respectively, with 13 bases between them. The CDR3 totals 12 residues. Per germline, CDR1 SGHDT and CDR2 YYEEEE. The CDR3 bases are TGTGCCAGCAGCTCCAAGGGAACTAGGCAGTTCTTC. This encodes CASSSKGTRQFF.

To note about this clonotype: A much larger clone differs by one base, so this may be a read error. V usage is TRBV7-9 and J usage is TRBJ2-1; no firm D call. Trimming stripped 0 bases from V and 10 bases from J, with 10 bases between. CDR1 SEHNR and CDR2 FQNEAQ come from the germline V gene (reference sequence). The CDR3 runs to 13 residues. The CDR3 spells CASSLAMNGEQFF. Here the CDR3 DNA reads TGTGCCAGCAGCTTAGCGATGAACGGGGAGCAGTTCTTC.

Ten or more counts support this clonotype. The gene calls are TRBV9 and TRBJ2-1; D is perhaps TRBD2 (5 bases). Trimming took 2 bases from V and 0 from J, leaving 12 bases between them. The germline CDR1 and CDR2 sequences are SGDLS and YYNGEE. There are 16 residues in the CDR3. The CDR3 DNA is TGTGCCAGCAGCGTCGGTGGACTCAGCTCCTACAATGAGCAGTTCTTC. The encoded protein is CASSVGGLSSYNEQFF.

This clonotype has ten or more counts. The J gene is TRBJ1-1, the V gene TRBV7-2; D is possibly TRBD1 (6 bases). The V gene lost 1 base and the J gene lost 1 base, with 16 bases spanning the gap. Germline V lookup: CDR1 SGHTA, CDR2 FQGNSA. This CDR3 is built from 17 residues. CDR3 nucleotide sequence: TGTGCCAGCAGCTTAGGGGGGGCAGGGTCTAAGAACACTGAAGCTTTCTTT. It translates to CASSLGGAGSKNTEAFF. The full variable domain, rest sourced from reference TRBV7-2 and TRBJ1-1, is GAGVSQSPSNKVTEKGKDVELRCDPISGHTALYWYRQSLGQGLEFLIYFQGNSAPDKSGLPSDRFSAERTGGSVSTLTIQRTQQEDSAVYLCASSLGGAGSKNTEAFFGQGTRLTVV.

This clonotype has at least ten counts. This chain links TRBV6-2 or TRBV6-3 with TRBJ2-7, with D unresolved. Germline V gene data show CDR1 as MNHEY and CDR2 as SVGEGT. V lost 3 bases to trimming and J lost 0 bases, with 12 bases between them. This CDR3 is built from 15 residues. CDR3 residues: CASSYGSDLSYEQYF. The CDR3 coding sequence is TGTGCCAGCAGTTATGGGTCCGACCTCTCCTACGAGCAGTACTTC.

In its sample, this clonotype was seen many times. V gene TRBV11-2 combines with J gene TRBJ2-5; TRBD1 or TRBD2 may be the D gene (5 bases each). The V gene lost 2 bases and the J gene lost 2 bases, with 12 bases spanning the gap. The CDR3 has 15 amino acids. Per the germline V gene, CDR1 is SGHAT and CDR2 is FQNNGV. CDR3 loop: CASSLMRGPQETQYF. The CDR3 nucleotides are TGTGCCAGCAGCTTAATGAGGGGACCGCAAGAGACCCAGTACTTC.

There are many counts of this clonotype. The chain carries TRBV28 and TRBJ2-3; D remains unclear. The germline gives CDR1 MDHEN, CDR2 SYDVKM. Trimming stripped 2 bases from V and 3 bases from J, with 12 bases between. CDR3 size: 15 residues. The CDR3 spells CASSLQLIGTDTQYF. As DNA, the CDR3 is TGTGCCAGCAGTTTACAGCTGATTGGTACAGATACGCAGTATTTT. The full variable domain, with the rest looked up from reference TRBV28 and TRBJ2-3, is DVKVTQSSRYLVKRTGEKVFLECVQDMDHENMFWYRQDPGLGLRLIYFSYDVKMKEKGDIPEGYSVSREKKERFSLILESASTNQTSMYLCASSLQLIGTDTQYFGPGTRLTVL.

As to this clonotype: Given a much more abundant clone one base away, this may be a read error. The CDR3 loop reads CASSSHLRNIQYF. As DNA, the CDR3 is TGTGCCAGCAGTTCCCACCTGAGAAACATTCAGTACTTC. V is TRBV28 and J is TRBJ2-4, with D unclear. Per the germline V gene, CDR1 is MDHEN and CDR2 is SYDVKM. Trimming stripped 4 bases from V and 6 bases from J, with 10 bases between. There are 13 residues in the CDR3.

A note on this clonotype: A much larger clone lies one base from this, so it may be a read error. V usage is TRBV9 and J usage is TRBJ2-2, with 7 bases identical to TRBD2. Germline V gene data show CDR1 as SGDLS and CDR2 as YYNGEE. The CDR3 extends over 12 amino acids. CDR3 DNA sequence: TGTGCCAGTCAGCGGGGCACCGGGCAGCTGTTTTTT. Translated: CASQRGTGQLFF.

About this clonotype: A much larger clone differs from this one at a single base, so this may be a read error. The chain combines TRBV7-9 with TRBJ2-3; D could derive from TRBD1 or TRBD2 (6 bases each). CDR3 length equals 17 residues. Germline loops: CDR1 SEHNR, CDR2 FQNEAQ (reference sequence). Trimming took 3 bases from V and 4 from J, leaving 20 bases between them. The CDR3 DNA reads TGTGCCAGCAGCTTCACTAGCTGGGCAGGGGAAGCAGATACGCAGTATTTT. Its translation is CASSFTSWAGEADTQYF.

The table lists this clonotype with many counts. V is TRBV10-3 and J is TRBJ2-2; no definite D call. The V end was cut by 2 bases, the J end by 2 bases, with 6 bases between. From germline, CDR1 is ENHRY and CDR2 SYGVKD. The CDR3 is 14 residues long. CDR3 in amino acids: CAISEPHNTGELFF. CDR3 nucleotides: TGTGCCATCAGTGAGCCCCATAACACCGGGGAGCTGTTTTTT.

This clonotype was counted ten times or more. In DNA form, the CDR3 reads TGTGCCAGCAGCAATATATACAATGAGCAGTTCTTC. Translated: CASSNIYNEQFF. The chain joins TRBV12-3 or TRBV12-4 to TRBJ2-1; no reliable D call. V lost 6 bases and J 4 bases, leaving 7 bases between the germline ends. This CDR3 comprises 12 residues.

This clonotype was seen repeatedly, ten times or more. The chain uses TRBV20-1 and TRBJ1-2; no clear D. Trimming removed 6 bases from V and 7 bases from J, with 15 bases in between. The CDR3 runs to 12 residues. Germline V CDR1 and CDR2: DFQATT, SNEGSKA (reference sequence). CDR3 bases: TGCAGTGCACGAATGGGGTTATTTGGCTACACCTTC. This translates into CSARMGLFGYTF.

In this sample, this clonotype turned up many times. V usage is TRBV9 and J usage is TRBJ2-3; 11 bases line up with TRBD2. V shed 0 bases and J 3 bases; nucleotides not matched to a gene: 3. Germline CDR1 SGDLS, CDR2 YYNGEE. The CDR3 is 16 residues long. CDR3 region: CASSVELAGGTDTQYF. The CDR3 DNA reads TGTGCCAGCAGCGTAGAGCTAGCGGGAGGAACAGATACGCAGTATTTT.

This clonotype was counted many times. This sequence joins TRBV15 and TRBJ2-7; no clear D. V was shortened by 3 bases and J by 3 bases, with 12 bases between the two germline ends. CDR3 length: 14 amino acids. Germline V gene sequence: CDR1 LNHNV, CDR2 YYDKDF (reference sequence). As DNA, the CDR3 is TGTGCCACCAGCAGTCCCAGGAATATCTACGAGCAGTACTTC. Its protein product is CATSSPRNIYEQYF. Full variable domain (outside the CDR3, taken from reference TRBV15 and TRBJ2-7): DAMVIQNPRYQVTQFGKPVTLSCSQTLNHNVMYWYQQKSSQAPKLLFHYYDKDFNNEADTPDNFQSRRPNTSFCFLDIRSPGLGDTAMYLCATSSPRNIYEQYFGPGTRLTVT.

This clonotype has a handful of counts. The CDR3 reads CSARDLRGTGTLITDTQYF. The CDR3 DNA reads TGCAGTGCTAGAGATCTGCGAGGGACCGGGACATTAATCACAGATACGCAGTATTTT. The rearrangement joins TRBV20-1 to TRBJ2-3; D is perhaps TRBD1 (6 bases). The CDR3 covers 19 residues. With 0 bases removed from V and 2 bases from J, the gap between germline ends came to 24 bases. CDR1 is DFQATT, CDR2 SNEGSKA, per germline (reference sequence).

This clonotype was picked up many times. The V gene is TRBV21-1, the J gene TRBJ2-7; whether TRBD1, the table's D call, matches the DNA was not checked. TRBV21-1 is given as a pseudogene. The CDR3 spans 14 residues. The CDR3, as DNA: TGTGCCAGCAGCAAAGTGCAGGGGGCTTTAGAGCAGTACTTC. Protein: CASSKVQGALEQYF.

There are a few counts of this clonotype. The CDR3 region is CASKNSPYEQYF. CDR3 DNA sequence: TGCGCCAGCAAGAACAGTCCCTACGAGCAGTACTTC. The V and J genes are TRBV5-1 and TRBJ2-7; D remains unclear. CDR3 length: 12 residues. CDR1 and CDR2 from the germline V gene are SGHRS and YFSETQ. V was trimmed by 6 bases and J by 2 bases, leaving 9 bases between them.

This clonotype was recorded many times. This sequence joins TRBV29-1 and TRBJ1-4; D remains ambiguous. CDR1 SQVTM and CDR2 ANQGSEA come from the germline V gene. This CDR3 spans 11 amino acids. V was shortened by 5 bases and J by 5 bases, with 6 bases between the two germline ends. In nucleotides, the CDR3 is TGCAGCGTTCAAGGGAATGAAAAACTGTTTTTT. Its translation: CSVQGNEKLFF.

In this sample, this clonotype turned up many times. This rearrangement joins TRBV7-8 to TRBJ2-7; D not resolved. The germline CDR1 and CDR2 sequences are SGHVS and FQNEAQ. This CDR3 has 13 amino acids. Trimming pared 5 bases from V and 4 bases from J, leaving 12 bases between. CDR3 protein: CASSPARRYEQYF. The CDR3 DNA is TGTGCCAGCAGCCCGGCACGGAGATACGAGCAGTACTTC.